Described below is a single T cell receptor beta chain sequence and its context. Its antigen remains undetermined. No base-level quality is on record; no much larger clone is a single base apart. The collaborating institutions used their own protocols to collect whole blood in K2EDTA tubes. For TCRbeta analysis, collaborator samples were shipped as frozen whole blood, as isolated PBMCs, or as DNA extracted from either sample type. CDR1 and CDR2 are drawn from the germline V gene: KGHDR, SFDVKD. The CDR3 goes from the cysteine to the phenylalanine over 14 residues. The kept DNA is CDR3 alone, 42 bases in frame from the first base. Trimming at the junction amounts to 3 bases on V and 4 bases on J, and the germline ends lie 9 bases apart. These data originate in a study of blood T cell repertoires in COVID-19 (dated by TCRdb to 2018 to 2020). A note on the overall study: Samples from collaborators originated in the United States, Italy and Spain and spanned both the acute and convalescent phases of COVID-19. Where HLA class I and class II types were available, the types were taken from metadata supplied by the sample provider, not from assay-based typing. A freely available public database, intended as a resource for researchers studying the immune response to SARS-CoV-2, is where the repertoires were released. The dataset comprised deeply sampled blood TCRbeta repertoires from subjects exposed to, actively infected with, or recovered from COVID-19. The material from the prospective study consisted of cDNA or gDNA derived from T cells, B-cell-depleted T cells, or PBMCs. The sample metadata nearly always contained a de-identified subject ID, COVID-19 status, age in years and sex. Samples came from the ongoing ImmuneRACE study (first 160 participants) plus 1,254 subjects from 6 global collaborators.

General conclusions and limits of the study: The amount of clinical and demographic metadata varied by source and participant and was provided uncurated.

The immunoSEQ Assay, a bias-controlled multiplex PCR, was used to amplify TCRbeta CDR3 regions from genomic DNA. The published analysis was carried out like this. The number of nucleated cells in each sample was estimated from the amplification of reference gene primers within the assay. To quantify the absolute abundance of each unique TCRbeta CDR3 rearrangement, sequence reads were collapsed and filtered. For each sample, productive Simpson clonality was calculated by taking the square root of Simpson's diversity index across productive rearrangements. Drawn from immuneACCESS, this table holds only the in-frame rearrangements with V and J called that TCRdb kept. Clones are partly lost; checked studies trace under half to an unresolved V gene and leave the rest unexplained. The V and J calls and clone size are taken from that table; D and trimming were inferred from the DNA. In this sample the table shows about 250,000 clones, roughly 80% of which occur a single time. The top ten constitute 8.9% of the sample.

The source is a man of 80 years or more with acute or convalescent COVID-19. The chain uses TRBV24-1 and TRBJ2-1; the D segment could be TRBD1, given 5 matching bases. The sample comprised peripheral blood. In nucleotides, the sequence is TGTGCCACCAGTGATCCACGACAGTACAATGAGCAGTTCTTC. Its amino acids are CATSDPRQYNEQFF.